The text below deals with one T cell receptor (beta chain). Its antigen has not been determined. The sample holds no much larger clone one base away, and base qualities are not on file. These data are taken from a study of glioma-infiltrating T cells after dendritic cell vaccination (dated by TCRdb to 2015 to 2016). Notes on the research overall: Of the 15 glioblastoma patients in the cohort, all drawn from Phase I and II dendritic cell vaccination trials, 9 were newly diagnosed and 6 had recurrent disease. Patients received autologous tumor lysate-pulsed dendritic cell vaccination between the early 2000s and the early 2010s. The vaccine consisted of monocyte-derived dendritic cells cultured less than 9 days with IL-4 and GM-CSF, then pulsed overnight with autologous tumor lysate. Each patient got three intradermal injections of the dendritic cell vaccine, spaced at biweekly intervals, in the arm below the axilla. Deep sequencing of TCR beta CDR3 regions was used to quantify tumor-infiltrating lymphocyte content and compare tumor and blood repertoires in dendritic cell-vaccinated glioblastoma patients. Survival after dendritic cell vaccination was correlated with TCR sequencing metrics, such as TIL content and the overlap between tumor and blood repertoires. Paper-wide results and their limitations: No direct relationship between TCR clonality and survival was found, suggesting that a diverse polyclonal response may matter. Longer time to progression and overall survival after dendritic cell vaccination were predicted by higher estimated pretreatment TIL content. The cohort was small and heterogeneous, and full blood and tumor sets were available for few patients, with initial-recurrent tumor pairs available for even fewer patients. The TCR overlap response model with three groups was called speculative and said to need prospective validation.

TCRB CDR3 regions were amplified from roughly 1.8 ug genomic DNA, or all available DNA if less, using the immunoSEQ assay. The multiplex PCR relied on 60 forward primers for TCR V beta segments and 13 reverse primers for J beta segments. Synthetic control templates were spiked into each sample at limiting dilution to estimate reads per starting template. Reads of 87 bp were generated by sequencing on the Illumina HiSeq System. Concerning the study's data processing: To remove PCR and sequencing errors, closely related sequences were merged with a nearest neighbor algorithm. TCR overlap was defined as the percentage of unique tumor TCR beta sequences that were also found in the peripheral blood of the same patient. TCRdb holds this immuneACCESS table with in-frame rearrangements only. Some clones are missing; in checked studies, unresolved V genes explain under half, and the rest has no known cause. Clone size and the V and J calls come from that table; the DNA yielded D and trimming. The sample profile shows over 65,000 clones; 85% of them were found once. In total, the top ten clones hold 8.5% of the sample.

The time point label, read with the paper, signifies: after dendritic cell vaccination, including at tumor progression/relapse. Selection of patients required sufficient residual fresh-frozen tumor tissue and over two years of available survival data. An isocitrate dehydrogenase mutation was not carried by any of the glioblastoma patients, although molecular status was otherwise variable. PBMC were collected before vaccination, two weeks after the third vaccination, and at tumor progression when it occurred. Genomic DNA was extracted with the Qiagen DNeasy Blood extraction Kit. Sequenced here: blood, sampled after dendritic cell vaccination. This sequence originates from a human donor with glioblastoma.

The base sequence is TGCAGCGCCGGCCGTTACAGGGACAATGAGCAGTTCTTC. This gives the protein CSAGRYRDNEQFF. The sequence joins TRBV29-1 to TRBJ2-1; TRBD1 is a possible D gene, resting on 6 matching bases. Per the germline V gene, SQVTM is the CDR1 and ANQGSEA is the CDR2. The CDR3, from cysteine to phenylalanine, totals 13 residues. The DNA shown is the 39-base CDR3, in frame from base 1. A distance of 15 bases separates the germline ends of V and J, which lose 7 bases and 5 bases respectively.